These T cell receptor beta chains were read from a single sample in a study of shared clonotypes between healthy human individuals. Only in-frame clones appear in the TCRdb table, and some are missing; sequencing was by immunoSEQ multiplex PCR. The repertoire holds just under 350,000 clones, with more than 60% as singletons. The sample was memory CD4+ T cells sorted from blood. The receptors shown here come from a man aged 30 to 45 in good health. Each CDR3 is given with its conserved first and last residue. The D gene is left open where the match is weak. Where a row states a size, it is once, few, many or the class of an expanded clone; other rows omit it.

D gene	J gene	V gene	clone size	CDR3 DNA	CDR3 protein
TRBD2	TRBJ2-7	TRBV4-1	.	TGCGCCAGCAGCCTACCACCGGGACTAGCTACGTCCCCCTCCTACGAGCAATACTTC	CASSLPPGLATSPSYEQYF
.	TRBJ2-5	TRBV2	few	TGTGCCAGCAGCGTGATCGGAAGGGAGACCCAGTACTTC	CASSVIGRETQYF
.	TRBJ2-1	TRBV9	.	TGTGCCAGCAGCTCCCGACCGGCCAGCGGAGTATACAATGAGCAGTTCTTC	CASSSRPASGVYNEQFF
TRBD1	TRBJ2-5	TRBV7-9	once	TGTGCCAGCAGCTCCCCGCGAAAAGGGGGCCCGAAGTATGAGACCCAGTACTTC	CASSSPRKGGPKYETQYF
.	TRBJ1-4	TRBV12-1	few	TGTGCCAGCAGCCTCACAGAGAGTAATGAAAAACTGTTTTTT	CASSLTESNEKLFF
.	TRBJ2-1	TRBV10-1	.	TGCGCCAGCAGTGAGTCGACAGTCGGCAATGAGCAGTTCTTC	CASSESTVGNEQFF
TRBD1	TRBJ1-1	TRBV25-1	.	TGTGCCAGCAGTGATCCCCGACAGGGCTACACTGAAGCTTTCTTT	CASSDPRQGYTEAFF
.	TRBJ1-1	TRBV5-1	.	TGCGCCAGCAGCTTGGGGACAGCGAACACTGAAGCTTTCTTT	CASSLGTANTEAFF
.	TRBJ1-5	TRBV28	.	TGTGCCAGCAGTCACTCTGGTCAGCCCCAGCATTTT	CASSHSGQPQHF
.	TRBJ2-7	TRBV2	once	TGTGCCAGCAGAAATGGATACGAGCAGTACTTC	CASRNGYEQYF
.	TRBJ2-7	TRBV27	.	TGTGCCAGCAGACAGGGAAATTCCTACGAGCAGTACTTC	CASRQGNSYEQYF
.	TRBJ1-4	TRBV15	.	TGTGCCACCAGCCGGGCCTACTCTAATGAAAAACTGTTTTTT	CATSRAYSNEKLFF
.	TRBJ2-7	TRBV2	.	TGTGCCAGCATGGGCTCAGGGCTTCTCTACGAGCAGTACTTC	CASMGSGLLYEQYF
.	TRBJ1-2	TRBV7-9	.	.	CASSWVGQGITF
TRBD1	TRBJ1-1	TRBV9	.	TGTGCCAGCAGCGGAAGAACAGGGGGTGACACTGAAGCTTTCTTT	CASSGRTGGDTEAFF
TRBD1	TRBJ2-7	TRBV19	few	TGTGCCAGTAGTGGGACAGGAACCTACGAGCAGTACTTC	CASSGTGTYEQYF
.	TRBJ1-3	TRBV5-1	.	TGCGCCAGCAGCTTCAGCGGCTCTGGAAACACCATATATTTT	CASSFSGSGNTIYF
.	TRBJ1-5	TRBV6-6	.	TGTGCCAGCAGTTACATTGTGTCGGGTAGCAATCAGCCCCAGCATTTT	CASSYIVSGSNQPQHF
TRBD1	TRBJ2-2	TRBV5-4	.	TGTGCCAGCAGCGGGACAGGGGCCGGCGGGGAGCTGTTTTTT	CASSGTGAGGELFF
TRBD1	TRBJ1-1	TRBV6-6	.	TGTGCCAGCAGCGACAGGGGGTCGACTGAAGCTTTCTTT	CASSDRGSTEAFF
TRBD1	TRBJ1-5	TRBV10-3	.	TGTGCCACAAACCCGAGTCCGACAGGGGGAAATCAGCCCCAGCATTTT	CATNPSPTGGNQPQHF
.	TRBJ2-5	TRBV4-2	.	TGTGCCAGCAGCCAAAAAGAGACCCAGTACTTC	CASSQKETQYF
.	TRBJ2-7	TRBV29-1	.	TGCAGCGTTATGCGGGCTTACGAGCAGTACTTC	CSVMRAYEQYF
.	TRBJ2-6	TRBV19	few	TGTGCCGCAAAAGCACTCTCTGGGGCCAACGTCCTGACTTTC	CAAKALSGANVLTF
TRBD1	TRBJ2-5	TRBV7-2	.	TGTGCCAGCAGCTTAGGGACAGGGCCACAAGAGACCCAGTACTTC	CASSLGTGPQETQYF
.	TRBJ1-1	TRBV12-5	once	TGTGCTAGTGGTTCGGGAGGAACTGAAGCTTTCTTT	CASGSGGTEAFF
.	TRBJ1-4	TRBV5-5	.	TGTGCCAGCAGCTACGGATCCTTTGGGGCGACTAATGAAAAACTGTTTTTT	CASSYGSFGATNEKLFF
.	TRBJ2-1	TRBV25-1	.	TGTGCCAGCAGTTACAGGCCCCCCGGGACTGCCTACAATGAGCAGTTCTTC	CASSYRPPGTAYNEQFF
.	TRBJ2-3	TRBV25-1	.	TGTGCCAGCAGTGATGAAGAGAGCCAGGGGATTTTGACAGATACGCAGTATTTT	CASSDEESQGILTDTQYF
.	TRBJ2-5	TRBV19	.	TGTGCCAGTAGTACGAGGGACGGAAAAGAGACCCAGTACTTC	CASSTRDGKETQYF
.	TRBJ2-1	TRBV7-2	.	TGTGCCAGCAGCTTAATCCGCGGACGGTATGAGCAGTTCTTC	CASSLIRGRYEQFF
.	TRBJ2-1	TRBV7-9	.	TGTGCCAGCAGCCTGCGACTTGTCGCCAACAAGAATGAGCAGTTCTTC	CASSLRLVANKNEQFF
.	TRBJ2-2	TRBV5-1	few	TGCGCCAGCAGCGCGACAGGTTTGAACACCGGGGAGCTGTTTTTT	CASSATGLNTGELFF
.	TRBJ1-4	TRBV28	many	TGTGCCAGCAGGGAGGGGGGCGGTGAAAAACTGTTTTTT	CASREGGGEKLFF
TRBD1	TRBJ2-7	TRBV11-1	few	TGTGCCAGCAGCTTATACAGGGGCCACGAGCAGTACTTC	CASSLYRGHEQYF
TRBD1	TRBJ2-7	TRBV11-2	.	TGTGCCAGCAGCTCCTCCATCCGTACAGGGGACGAGCAGTACTTC	CASSSSIRTGDEQYF
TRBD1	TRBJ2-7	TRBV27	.	TGTGCCAGCAGTCGGACAGGGGGTCCCTACGAGCAGTACTTC	CASSRTGGPYEQYF
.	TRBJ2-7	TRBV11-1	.	TGTGCCAGCAGCTTATTAGCACTCGAGCAGTACTTC	CASSLLALEQYF
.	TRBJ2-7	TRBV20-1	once	TGCAGTGCTAGTGCGGAATCTCAGTACTTC	CSASAESQYF
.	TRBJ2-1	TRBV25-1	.	TGTGCCAGCGCTAGGGGGGGAAGGAATGAAGAGCAGTTCTTC	CASARGGRNEEQFF
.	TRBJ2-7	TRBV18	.	TGTGCCAGCTCAAACGGGACTGGACCTACCTACGAGCAGTACTTC	CASSNGTGPTYEQYF
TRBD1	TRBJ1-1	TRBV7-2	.	TGTGCCAGCAGCTTACAGGGGGACACTGAAGCTTTCTTT	CASSLQGDTEAFF
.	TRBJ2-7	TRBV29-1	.	TGCAGCGTTGAGCTCAGCTCCTACGAGCAGTACTTC	CSVELSSYEQYF
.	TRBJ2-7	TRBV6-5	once	TGTGCCAGCAGACTATCTTCCGGACCTTCCTACGAGCAGTACTTC	CASRLSSGPSYEQYF
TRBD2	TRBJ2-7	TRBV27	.	TGTGCCAGCGCGCCGCGACTAGCGTTCTACGAGCAGTACTTC	CASAPRLAFYEQYF
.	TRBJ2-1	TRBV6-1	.	TGTGCCAGCACTGAGGACAGAATATACAATGAGCAGTTCTTC	CASTEDRIYNEQFF
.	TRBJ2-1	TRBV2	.	TGTGCCAGCAGTGAATCCCCGAGCTCCTACAATGAGCAGTTCTTC	CASSESPSSYNEQFF
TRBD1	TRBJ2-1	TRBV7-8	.	TGTGCCAGCAGCTTACTCATGACAGGGGGCGGCGGATATGAGCAGTTCTTC	CASSLLMTGGGGYEQFF
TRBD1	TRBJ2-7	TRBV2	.	TGTGCCAGCAACCGAGAGACAGGGGGCTCGGAGGACTTC	CASNRETGGSEDF
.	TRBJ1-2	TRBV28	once	TGTGCCAGCAGTTTGGGACATCGACGCTACACCTTC	CASSLGHRRYTF
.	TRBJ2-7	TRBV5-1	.	TGCGCCAGCAGCTTGGTAGGCCTTGGAGGCGAGCAGTACTTC	CASSLVGLGGEQYF
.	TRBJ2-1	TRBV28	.	TGTGCCAGCCTAAAACCGGGACCACGACGAGGGGAGCAGTTCTTC	CASLKPGPRRGEQFF
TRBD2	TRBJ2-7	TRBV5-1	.	TGCGCCAGCAGCTTGTCTAGCGGGCCTTACGAGCAGTACTTC	CASSLSSGPYEQYF
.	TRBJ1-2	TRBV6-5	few	TGTGCCAGCAGTTACACGACAAGTTATGGCTACACCTTC	CASSYTTSYGYTF